The T cell receptor (beta chain) described here comes from a study of sequential checkpoint blockade in melanoma. Study at large: Randomization was 1:1 between first-line nivolumab→ipilimumab and ipilimumab→nivolumab.

Assay used: immunoSEQ multiplex PCR; TCRdb lists only in-frame clones, some missing. The sample yields some 18,000 clones, about 80% seen once. This clone was observed a handful of times. V was pared by 8 bases and J by 7 bases, with 15 bases between. From germline, CDR1 is MNHEY and CDR2 SVGAGI. The CDR3 has 14 residues. Treatment in this sample: randomized to nivolumab then ipilimumab (arm A) or the reverse (arm B). The starting material was CD8+ T cells sorted from blood (inferred from file names), obtained from a patient given nivolumab and ipilimumab in sequence. The sequence was obtained from a human donor with melanoma. The chain is built from TRBV6-5 and TRBJ1-6; D not resolved. CDR3 protein: CASAEGLRNSPLHF. The CDR3 bases are TGTGCCAGCGCCGAGGGATTGAGAAATTCACCCCTCCACTTT.